This T cell receptor beta chain is from a study of metastatic and nonmetastatic thyroid tumors (dated by TCRdb to the early 2020s). At the level of the whole study: Repertoires from peripheral blood and from tumor or nodule tissue samples of malignant and benign thyroid patients were compared.

The germline V gene (reference sequence) supplies CDR1 DFQATT and CDR2 SNEGSKA. The CDR3 numbers 15 residues from cysteine through phenylalanine. Left in the record is the CDR3 DNA by itself, 45 bases read in frame from the first base. Trimmed from V: 2 bases; trimmed from J: 5 bases; junction bases lacking a gene match: 6. Beyond this particular receptor, the publication reports: In both blood and tumor samples, TCR beta diversity was reported to be significantly higher in malignant tumors than in benign nodules.

The library was prepared using PCR. The sequencing machine was an Illumina HiSeq 4000. High-throughput sequencing was used to profile the TCR beta-chain CDR3 region of every patient. The study's own analysis went as follows. CDR3 differences across clinicopathological groups were used to build a classifier for discriminating distant-metastatic papillary thyroid cancer patients. The Shannon index was used to measure repertoire diversity, and the Morisita-Horn index was used to measure how similar tumor and blood repertoires were. TCRdb ran its own pipeline on the public reads, namely fastp trimming at Q25 and MiXCR clone calling, and kept in-frame beta chains. Clone size and V and J calls follow TCRdb, not the original study. The sample data list some 21,000 clones, and 20% to 30% of these were observed just once. The top ten clones comprise approximately 3.5% of the sample. This clone is labeled medium-sized (0.01 to 0.1%). Its binding antigen is unknown. No clone much larger than this one lies a single base away; base qualities are absent.

No patient had received any treatment before thyroid surgery. Using T-cell receptor beta sequencing, the researchers looked back retrospectively at clinical samples from patients, gathered between about 2011 and 2019. The sequence was collected from a male donor with papillary thyroid cancer or a benign thyroid nodule (not recorded which). Some clones in this sample may be carry-over from other donors' samples. The V gene is TRBV20-1 and the J gene is TRBJ2-2; the central 9 bases match TRBD2. Sequenced sample: blood. The nucleotide sequence is given as TGCAGTGCTAGAAAGCTAGCGGGAAATACCGGGGAGCTGTTTTTT. Its protein is CSARKLAGNTGELFF.